This T cell receptor (beta chain) originates from a study of CD8 T cells in Susac syndrome. RNA amounts of roughly 0.45 to 1 ug underwent reverse transcription with random hexamers. One entry per CDR3 protein, called by TCRdb with MiXCR from the immunoSEQ multiplex PCR reads. This table holds about 200,000 distinct CDR3 sequences, over 75% found once. CDR1 and CDR2 from the germline V gene are KGHDR and SFDVKD. The V gene end was trimmed by 7 bases and the J gene end by 7 bases; junction bases not matched to a gene: 15. There are 16 residues in the CDR3. The chain couples TRBV24-1 to TRBJ2-7, with 10 bases fitting TRBD1. The clonotype originates from a human donor with Susac syndrome. Sequencing was carried out using CD4+ T cells from PBMCs. This chain's CDR3 is CATRSGQGGTTGEQYF. The CDR3 nucleotides are TGTGCCACCAGATCCGGACAGGGGGGAACTACTGGGGAGCAGTACTTC.